One sample yielded the 20 T cell receptor beta chains listed below, sequenced in a study of control samples from healthy donors and cancer patients. This table comes from immunoSEQ multiplex PCR, and its TCRdb copy is limited to in-frame clones, with some not included. The sample contains 150,000 or so clones, approximately 92% of which appear only once. Sequenced sample: blood. The source of these receptors is a woman aged 50 to 60 in good health.

This chain uses TRBV19 with TRBJ2-2, with D unresolved. Germline V gene lookup returns CDR1 LNHDA and CDR2 SQIVND (reference sequence). V was clipped by 10 bases and J by 1 base, with 13 bases between them. CDR3 length: 14 residues. In DNA form, the CDR3 reads TGTGCCACCACCCCTCCAGGGAACACCGGGGAGCTGTTTTTT. Translation: CATTPPGNTGELFF.

CDR3 residues: CASSPGLAGGLNEQFF. The CDR3 DNA reads TGTGCCAGCAGCCCGGGACTAGCGGGGGGCCTCAATGAGCAGTTCTTC. J is TRBJ2-1 and V is TRBV6-2 or TRBV6-3; 15 bases align to TRBD2. Germline values: CDR1 MNHEY, CDR2 SVGEGT. V was pared by 6 bases and J by 6 bases, with 6 bases of the junction left unmatched. The CDR3 loop spans 16 amino acids.

In this sample, this clone turned up a few times. This chain links TRBV5-8 with TRBJ1-1; tentatively, D is TRBD1 (5 bases). The CDR3 loop spans 12 amino acids. Germline V gene sequence: CDR1 SGHTS, CDR2 YDEGEE. V lost 5 bases and J lost 2, with 7 bases in between. The CDR3 reads CASRRDNTEAFF. In DNA, the CDR3 is TGTGCCAGCAGACGGGACAACACTGAAGCTTTCTTT.

This sequence joins TRBV7-9 and TRBJ1-1; D call uncertain. CDR3 length equals 14 residues. Trimming shortened V by 4 bases and J by 4 bases, and 13 bases separated the two germline ends. The germline CDR1 and CDR2 sequences are SEHNR and FQNEAQ (reference sequence). CDR3 nucleotide sequence: TGTGCCAGCAGCTCAATGGGTGGAAGCACTGAAGCTTTCTTT. This encodes CASSSMGGSTEAFF.

This sequence joins TRBV6-1 and TRBJ1-2; D unclear. Trimming shortened V by 1 base and J by 8 bases, and 11 bases separated the two germline ends. Germline assignment: CDR1 MNHNS and CDR2 SASEGT. This CDR3 has 13 amino acids. The CDR3 DNA follows: TGTGCCAGCAGTGAAGGACCCCAGCGCGGCTACACCTTC. This sequence encodes CASSEGPQRGYTF.

The chain carries TRBV18 and TRBJ1-3; 9 positions agree with TRBD1. This CDR3 has 14 amino acids. The germline gives CDR1 KGHSH, CDR2 LQKENI. With V trimmed by 0 bases and J by 10 bases, 4 bases remained unmatched. The DNA of the CDR3 is TGTGCCAGCTCACCACCGGGACAGGGCGAAACCATATATTTT. It encodes CASSPPGQGETIYF.

This clone was detected only once. CDR3 bases: TGTGCCAGCTCACCACCAGGGACGACCAACTCTGGAAACACCATATATTTT. Protein product: CASSPPGTTNSGNTIYF. The chain carries TRBV18 and TRBJ1-3, with a weak D call TRBD1 (5 bases). Trimming pared 0 bases from V and 0 bases from J, leaving 12 bases between. The CDR3 loop spans 17 amino acids. The germline V gene encodes CDR1 KGHSH and CDR2 LQKENI.

The genes are TRBV3-1 (or the pseudogene TRBV3-2) and TRBJ1-1; the match to TRBD1 covers 12 bases. CDR1 LGHDT and CDR2 YNNKEL come from the germline V gene (reference sequence). Trimming cost V 4 bases and J 6 bases; bases outside gene matches: 3. The CDR3 sequence is 14 residues long. CDR3 amino acids: CASSLRDRGPEAFF. The CDR3 coding sequence is TGTGCCAGCAGCCTACGGGACAGGGGGCCTGAAGCTTTCTTT.

This rearrangement joins TRBV14 to TRBJ1-1, with D unresolved. Germline CDR1 and CDR2: SGHDN and FVKESK. The CDR3 is 13 amino acids. V was trimmed by 0 bases and J by 0 bases, leaving 2 bases between them. CDR3: CASSQELNTEAFF. DNA of the CDR3: TGTGCCAGCAGCCAAGAGCTGAACACTGAAGCTTTCTTT.

The chain employs TRBV6-6 and TRBJ1-5; perhaps TRBD1 as D (5 bases). CDR3 length: 14 amino acids. V was trimmed by 7 bases and J by 7 bases, leaving 17 bases between them. CDR1 is MNHNY, CDR2 SVGAGI, per germline (reference sequence). The CDR3 nucleotides are TGTGCCAGCACAGTGGCGGGAGGGGACCAGCCCCAGCATTTT. Its protein is CASTVAGGDQPQHF.

V gene TRBV10-1 combines with J gene TRBJ1-4, with TRBD1 identical over 9 bases. V gave up 3 bases and J gave up 11 bases; unmatched junction bases: 10. Germline CDR1 is WNHNN and CDR2 is SYGVQD (reference sequence). The CDR3 has 15 residues. The CDR3 here is CASSDRGTGRAKLFF. The CDR3 nucleotides are TGCGCCAGCAGTGACCGCGGGACAGGGCGAGCCAAACTGTTTTTT.

This clone was seen once. The genes are TRBV10-3 and TRBJ1-1, with TRBD1 matching over 7 bases. The CDR3 consists of 14 residues. CDR1 is ENHRY, CDR2 SYGVKD, per germline. Trimming removed 6 bases from V and 2 bases from J; junction bases left unmatched: 6. The CDR3 sequence is CAISGGQPNTEAFF. As DNA, the CDR3 is TGTGCCATCAGCGGGGGACAGCCAAACACTGAAGCTTTCTTT.

The chain carries TRBV5-1 and TRBJ1-4; 11 positions agree with TRBD1. Per the germline V gene, CDR1 is SGHRS and CDR2 is YFSETQ. The CDR3 runs 16 residues. J gave up 2 bases and V 3 bases, and 3 bases lay outside the gene matches. CDR3 sequence (DNA): TGCGCCAGCAGCTGGGGGACAGGGGGTACTAATGAAAAACTGTTTTTT. It codes for CASSWGTGGTNEKLFF.

V usage is TRBV6-5 and J usage is TRBJ1-5, with D possibly TRBD1 on 5 matching bases. Germline CDR1 reads MNHEY; CDR2 reads SVGAGI. V was cut by 5 bases and J by 9 bases, with 17 bases left in between. The CDR3 extends over 14 amino acids. The CDR3: CASSPGTPIMPQHF. DNA of the CDR3: TGTGCCAGCAGTCCCGGGACCCCTATTATGCCCCAGCATTTT.

The chain carries TRBV7-9 and TRBJ2-5, with 7 bases lining up with TRBD2. The CDR3 has 15 residues. The V segment lost 5 bases and the J segment 4 bases; nucleotides outside the gene matches: 10. Germline V gene data show CDR1 as SEHNR and CDR2 as FQNEAQ (reference sequence). The CDR3 sequence is CASSDPGLPRETQYF. The DNA of the CDR3 is TGTGCCAGCAGCGACCCGGGACTACCAAGAGAGACCCAGTACTTC. The full variable domain, rest sourced from reference TRBV7-9 and TRBJ2-5, is DTGVSQNPRHKITKRGQNVTFRCDPISEHNRLYWYRQTLGQGPEFLTYFQNEAQLEKSRLLSDRFSAERPKGSFSTLEIQRTEQGDSAMYLCASSDPGLPRETQYFGPGTRLLVL.

This clone was counted a single time. This chain uses TRBV24-1 with TRBJ2-2; 8 positions agree with TRBD2. V gave up 9 bases and J gave up 0 bases; unmatched junction bases: 11. Germline V gene sequence: CDR1 KGHDR, CDR2 SFDVKD. CDR3 size: 17 residues. The CDR3 here is CATLPRGGPSNTGELFF. In nucleotides, the CDR3 is TGTGCCACCCTACCACGCGGGGGGCCTTCGAACACCGGGGAGCTGTTTTTT.

This rearrangement joins TRBV5-1 to TRBJ1-6, with D possibly matching TRBD1 (5 bases). Trimming took 6 bases from V and 7 from J, leaving 17 bases between them. The CDR3 covers 15 residues. Germline CDR1 reads SGHRS; CDR2 reads YFSETQ. The CDR3 loop is CASTSGRDGNSPLHF. CDR3 DNA: TGCGCCAGCACCTCCGGCCGGGACGGGAATTCACCCCTCCACTTT.

The chain joins TRBV3-1 (or the pseudogene TRBV3-2) to TRBJ2-1; TRBD2 aligns across 11 bases. J lost 6 bases, V lost 3 bases, and 4 bases had no gene match. Germline V gives CDR1 LGHDT, CDR2 YNNKEL (reference sequence). CDR3 length: 15 amino acids. The CDR3 is CASSQVAGGLNEQFF. The CDR3 nucleotides are TGTGCCAGCAGCCAGGTAGCGGGGGGGCTCAATGAGCAGTTCTTC.

This rearrangement joins TRBV5-1 to TRBJ2-5, with TRBD2 matching 8 bases. Germline CDR1 is SGHRS and CDR2 is YFSETQ. V lost 3 bases to trimming and J lost 5 bases; unmatched junction nucleotides: 3. The CDR3 length is 13 residues. Here the CDR3 DNA reads TGCGCCAGCAGCTCAGCGGGGGTTGAGACCCAGTACTTC. It encodes CASSSAGVETQYF.

This chain connects TRBV5-1 to TRBJ1-2; D remains unclear. This CDR3 comprises 13 residues. Between the trimmed V and J ends, which lost 4 bases and 2 bases, there was a span of 9 bases. The germline V gene has CDR1 SGHRS and CDR2 YFSETQ. For the CDR3, the DNA is TGCGCCAGCAGCCCCGGACCAAACTATGGCTACACCTTC. Encoded protein: CASSPGPNYGYTF. The full variable domain, with the rest looked up from reference TRBV5-1 and TRBJ1-2, is KAGVTQTPRYLIKTRGQQVTLSCSPISGHRSVSWYQQTPGQGLQFLFEYFSETQRNKGNFPGRFSGRQFSNSRSEMNVSTLELGDSALYLCASSPGPNYGYTFGSGTRLTVV.